This is a list of T cell receptor beta chains from one sample in a study of monozygotic twins with cystic fibrosis. Sequenced by immunoSEQ multiplex PCR; TCRdb stores in-frame clones only, minus some. The sample records 8,000 or so clones, 94% being singletons. Sequencing used blood. The receptors derive from a boy aged 2 to 9 with cystic fibrosis. Both conserved end residues are part of each CDR3. D genes are given only for firm matches. Only some rows state a clone size, as once, few, many or a class for expanded clones.

j_gene | abundance | v_gene | d_gene | CDR3nt | CDR3aa
TRBJ2-3 | . | TRBV4-2 | TRBD2 | TGTGCCAGCAGCCAAGTGATTAGCGGGGGCGAACGAGATACGCAGTATTTT | CASSQVISGGERDTQYF
TRBJ1-2 | . | TRBV9 | . | TGTGCCAGCAGCGTAGCCTCCGGGCCCCTAGATGGCTACACCTTC | CASSVASGPLDGYTF
TRBJ2-3 | once | TRBV7-8 | TRBD2 | TGTGCCAGCAGCGGACTAGGGTGGGATACGCAGTATTTT | CASSGLGWDTQYF
TRBJ2-7 | once | TRBV10-3 | TRBD2 | TGTGCCATCAGTGAAGGGCTAGCGGGGTCCTACGAGCAGTACTTC | CAISEGLAGSYEQYF
TRBJ1-1 | . | TRBV13 | . | TGTGCCAGCAGCTTACTGGCAGAGATCATGAACACTGAAGCTTTCTTT | CASSLLAEIMNTEAFF
TRBJ1-1 | . | TRBV28 | TRBD1 | TGTGCCAGCGGGTTCAGGGGGGGGGTCACTGAAGCTTTCTTT | CASGFRGGVTEAFF
TRBJ1-4 | once | TRBV27 | . | TGTGCCAGCAGTTCGGGGGCCACTAATGAAAAACTGTTTTTT | CASSSGATNEKLFF
TRBJ2-1 | . | TRBV5-4 | . | TGTGCCAGCAGCTATTCAGAAGGCTACAATGAGCAGTTCTTC | CASSYSEGYNEQFF
TRBJ2-5 | . | TRBV7-8 | . | TGTGCCAGTCAAAGGACCCAAGAGACCCAGTACTTC | CASQRTQETQYF
TRBJ1-2 | . | TRBV19 | . | TGTGCCAGTAGGCCCCCGGACATAGCTAACTATGGCTACACCTTC | CASRPPDIANYGYTF
TRBJ1-5 | few | TRBV6-6 | TRBD1 | TGTGCCAGCAGCGGACAGGGTAGCAATCAGCCCCAGCATTTT | CASSGQGSNQPQHF
TRBJ2-7 | . | TRBV7-9 | . | TGTGCCAGCAGCTTATACGCAGGGATTTCCTACGAGCAGTACTTC | CASSLYAGISYEQYF
TRBJ2-7 | few | TRBV5-1 | . | TGCGCCAGCAGCGCGGGAATCGTGGGCGAGCAGTACTTC | CASSAGIVGEQYF
TRBJ2-5 | . | TRBV5-1 | TRBD2 | TGCGCCAGCAGCTTCGTCGGGGGGCAAGAGACCCAGTACTTC | CASSFVGGQETQYF
TRBJ1-4 | . | TRBV6-6 | . | TGTGCCAGCAGCATGACAGGCGGAAATGAAAAACTGTTTTTT | CASSMTGGNEKLFF
TRBJ1-6 | . | TRBV7-2 | . | TGTGCCAGCAGCTTAGCGCCGGGACTGAGCTCCTATAATTCACCCCTCCACTTT | CASSLAPGLSSYNSPLHF
TRBJ2-6 | . | TRBV12-5 | TRBD1 | TGTGCTAGTGGTTTGTCGACGGGGACAGGGGTTCCTGGGGCCAACGTCCTGACTTTC | CASGLSTGTGVPGANVLTF
TRBJ1-1 | . | TRBV7-2 | TRBD1 | TGTGTCAGCAGCCGGGCCAGGGGGCCACTTGAAGCTTTCTTT | CVSSRARGPLEAFF
TRBJ2-7 | . | TRBV7-2 | TRBD2 | TGTGCCAGCAGCTTTACTAGCGGGGGGACCTACGAGCAGTACTTC | CASSFTSGGTYEQYF
TRBJ1-2 | . | TRBV6-1 | TRBD1 | TGTGCCAGCAGTGAATTACCGGGACAGGGCCTCTCCGGCTACACCTTC | CASSELPGQGLSGYTF
TRBJ1-2 | . | TRBV5-6 | . | TGTGCCAGCAGCTTCACAGGGCGGGACACCTTC | CASSFTGRDTF
TRBJ2-3 | . | TRBV5-4 | . | TGTGCCAGCAGCTTGGAAAGACCTACAGATACGCAGTATTTT | CASSLERPTDTQYF
TRBJ2-3 | . | TRBV2 | TRBD2 | TGTGCCAGCAGTGAGAGCGGGGGCCTAAGCACAGATACGCAGTATTTT | CASSESGGLSTDTQYF
TRBJ2-7 | . | TRBV2 | . | TGTGCCAGCACGACGGAATACGAGCAGTACTTC | CASTTEYEQYF
TRBJ2-1 | . | TRBV9 | . | TGTGCCAGCAGCGTAGGCCCCGGGGGGCCCTACAATGAGCAGTTCTTC | CASSVGPGGPYNEQFF
TRBJ1-1 | . | TRBV7-9 | . | TGTGCCAGCAGCTTAGGAGCGCCATCGAGAGACCCCCCCCGGGCTTTCTTT | CASSLGAPSRDPPRAFF
TRBJ2-7 | . | TRBV5-1 | . | TGCGCCAGCAGCTTGGAGGGGGACGCCGGACCCTACGAGCAGTACTTC | CASSLEGDAGPYEQYF
TRBJ1-5 | . | TRBV4-2 | . | TGTGCCAGCAGCCTACAGTATAGCAATCAGCCCCAGCATTTT | CASSLQYSNQPQHF
TRBJ2-1 | . | TRBV7-8 | . | TGTGCCAGCAGCTTCGCGGGGAGAAACAATGAGCAGTTCTTC | CASSFAGRNNEQFF
TRBJ1-1 | . | TRBV7-8 | TRBD1 | TGTGCCAGCAGCTTAGCAGGGACAGGGAACACTGAAGCTTTCTTT | CASSLAGTGNTEAFF
TRBJ1-3 | . | TRBV19 | . | TGTGCCAGTAGTATCGCGGACGGTGGAAACACCATATATTTT | CASSIADGGNTIYF
TRBJ1-6 | . | TRBV6-1 | . | TGTGCCAGCAGTGAATCTATGAGGTCACCCCTCCACTTT | CASSESMRSPLHF
TRBJ2-3 | . | TRBV7-2 | TRBD1 | TGTGCCAGCAGCAAGCCCCGGGGACAGGGTTTTGGCACAGATACGCAGTATTTT | CASSKPRGQGFGTDTQYF
TRBJ2-5 | . | TRBV6-1 | . | TGTGCCAGCAGCCCGGAGCCACGGCAGACCCAGTACTTC | CASSPEPRQTQYF
TRBJ1-2 | . | TRBV13 | TRBD1 | TGTGCCAGCAGCTCCGGGGACAGTCAGAACTATGGCTACACCTTC | CASSSGDSQNYGYTF
TRBJ1-1 | . | TRBV6-6 | TRBD1 | TGTGCCAGCAGACTACAGGGGACTGAAGCTTTCTTT | CASRLQGTEAFF
TRBJ1-6 | once | TRBV5-1 | TRBD1 | TGCGCCAGCAGCTTGGAGGGACAGGGGAATTCACCCCTCCACTTT | CASSLEGQGNSPLHF
TRBJ1-3 | . | TRBV2 | . | TGTGCCAGCAATAATGATGACAGGCCCACGACCGTTGGAAACACCATATATTTT | CASNNDDRPTTVGNTIYF
TRBJ2-2 | once | TRBV10-3 | . | TGTGCCATCAGTGATCGACAGGTAGCTCCCTTAACCGGGGAGCTGTTTTTT | CAISDRQVAPLTGELFF
TRBJ1-1 | . | TRBV29-1 | . | TGCAGCGCTCCCTCGCCGCACACTGAAGCTTTCTTT | CSAPSPHTEAFF
TRBJ2-3 | . | TRBV15 | . | TGTGCCACCAGCAGAGATAACCATCGGGATACGCAGTATTTT | CATSRDNHRDTQYF
TRBJ2-7 | . | TRBV6-5 | . | TGTGCCAGCAGTTACGTGGACCCCTACGAGCAGTACTTC | CASSYVDPYEQYF
TRBJ2-5 | . | TRBV13 | . | TGTGCCAGCAGCTACCCCTCAGAGACCCAGTACTTC | CASSYPSETQYF
TRBJ1-1 | . | TRBV2 | . | TGTGCCAGCAGGGGGGAGAAAGCTTTCTTT | CASRGEKAFF
TRBJ2-5 | few | TRBV7-2 | . | TGTGCCAGCAGCTTGGCCGCCACGCGGGAGACCCAGTACTTC | CASSLAATRETQYF
TRBJ2-7 | . | TRBV7-9 | . | TGTGCCAGCAGCTTGGCTAGCAGCTCCTACGAGCAGTACTTC | CASSLASSSYEQYF
TRBJ2-7 | . | TRBV5-6 | . | TGCGCCAGCAGCTTGGAGCTCGAGCAGTACTTC | CASSLELEQYF
TRBJ1-6 | . | TRBV6-5 | . | TGTGCCAGCAGTTATCGGGAGTGGGGCAATTCACCCCTCCACTTT | CASSYREWGNSPLHF
TRBJ1-2 | . | TRBV16 | . | TGTGCCAGCAGCCAATCTCGTGGCAACTATGGCTACACCTTC | CASSQSRGNYGYTF
TRBJ1-2 | . | TRBV28 | TRBD1 | TGTGCAAGCAGGGACAGGGGGCCCTATGGCTACACCTTC | CASRDRGPYGYTF
TRBJ1-1 | . | TRBV6-1 | . | TGTGCCAGCAGTGAGGGGAACAGGGTCACTGAAGCTTTCTTT | CASSEGNRVTEAFF
TRBJ2-1 | . | TRBV18 | . | TGTGCCAGCGCGGACGGAGTAAACAATGAGCAGTTCTTC | CASADGVNNEQFF
TRBJ1-2 | once | TRBV19 | TRBD1 | TGTGCCAGTAGAACCCAGGGGGGTCCCGGCTACACCTTC | CASRTQGGPGYTF
TRBJ1-1 | few | TRBV11-3 | TRBD1 | TGTGCCAGCAGCGCGAGACAGGGGATGAACACTGAAGCTTTCTTT | CASSARQGMNTEAFF
TRBJ2-1 | . | TRBV2 | TRBD1 | TGTGCCAGCAATTCTCCGGGACAGGGGGCCCTGCGGCAGTTCTTC | CASNSPGQGALRQFF
TRBJ2-4 | . | TRBV23-1 | . | TGCGCCAGCACCCGACTTACTCCCCTGGCCAAAAACATTCAGTACTTC | CASTRLTPLAKNIQYF
TRBJ2-2 | . | TRBV7-6 | . | TGTGCCAGCAGCTTAGGGGCGAACACCGGGGAGCTGTTTTTT | CASSLGANTGELFF
TRBJ1-3 | . | TRBV6-1 | . | TGTGCCAGCAGTGAGACGATGAGCTCTGGAAACACCATATATTTT | CASSETMSSGNTIYF
TRBJ1-1 | . | TRBV6-5 | . | TGTGCCAGCAGCCCGAGCGGGGGTGTGAACACTGAAGCTTTCTTT | CASSPSGGVNTEAFF